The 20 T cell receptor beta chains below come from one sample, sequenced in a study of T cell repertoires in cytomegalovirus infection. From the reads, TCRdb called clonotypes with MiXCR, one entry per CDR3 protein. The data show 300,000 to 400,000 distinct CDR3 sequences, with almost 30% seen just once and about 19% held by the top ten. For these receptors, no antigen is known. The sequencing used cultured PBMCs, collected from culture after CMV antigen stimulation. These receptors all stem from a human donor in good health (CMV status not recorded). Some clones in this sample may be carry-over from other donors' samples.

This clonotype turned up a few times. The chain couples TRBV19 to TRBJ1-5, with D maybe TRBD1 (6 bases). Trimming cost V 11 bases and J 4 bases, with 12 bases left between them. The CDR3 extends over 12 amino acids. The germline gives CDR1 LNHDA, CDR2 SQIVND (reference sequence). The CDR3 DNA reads TGTGCCTCCCAAAGGGGGAATCAGCCCCAGCATTTT. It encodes CASQRGNQPQHF.

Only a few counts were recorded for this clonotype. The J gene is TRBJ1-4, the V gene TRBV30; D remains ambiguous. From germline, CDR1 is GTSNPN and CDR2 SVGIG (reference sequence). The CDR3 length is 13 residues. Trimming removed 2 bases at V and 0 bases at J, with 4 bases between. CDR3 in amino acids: CAWSRATNEKLFF. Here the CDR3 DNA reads TGTGCCTGGAGTAGAGCAACTAATGAAAAACTGTTTTTT.

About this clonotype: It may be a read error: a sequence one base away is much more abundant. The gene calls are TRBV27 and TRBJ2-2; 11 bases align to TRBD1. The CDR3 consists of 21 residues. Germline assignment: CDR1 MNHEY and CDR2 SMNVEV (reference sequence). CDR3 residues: CACSSTLTGTGGSGYTGELFF. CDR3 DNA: TGTGCCTGCAGTTCGACCCTCACCGGGACAGGGGGTAGCGGGTACACCGGGGAGCTGTTTTTT.

Here the CDR3 DNA reads TGTGCCAGCAGCTTCCGACGCTCCGGGGGCAAGAACACTGAAGCTTTCTTT. Translated: CASSFRRSGGKNTEAFF. The V call is TRBV7-2, the J call TRBJ1-1; a possible D gene is TRBD1 (6 bases). V lost 3 bases to trimming and J lost 1 base, with 18 bases between them. The CDR3 consists of 17 residues. CDR1 is SGHTA and CDR2 is FQGNSA in the germline V gene.

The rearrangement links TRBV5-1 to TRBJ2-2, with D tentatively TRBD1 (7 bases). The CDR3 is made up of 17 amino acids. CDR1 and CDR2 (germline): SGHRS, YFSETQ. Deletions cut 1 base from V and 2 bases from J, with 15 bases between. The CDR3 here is CASSLRRQGGNTGELFF. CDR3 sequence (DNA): TGCGCCAGCAGCTTGAGGCGGCAGGGGGGAAACACCGGGGAGCTGTTTTTT.

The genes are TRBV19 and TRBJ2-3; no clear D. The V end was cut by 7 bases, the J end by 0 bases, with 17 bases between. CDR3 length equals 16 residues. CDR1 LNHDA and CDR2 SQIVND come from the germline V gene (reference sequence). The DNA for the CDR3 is TGTGCCAGTAACACGGCGGAATTAACTAGCACAGATACGCAGTATTTT. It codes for CASNTAELTSTDTQYF.

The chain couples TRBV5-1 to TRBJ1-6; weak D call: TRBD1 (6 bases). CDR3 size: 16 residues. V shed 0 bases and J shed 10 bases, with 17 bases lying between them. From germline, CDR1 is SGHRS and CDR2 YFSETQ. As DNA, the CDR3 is TGCGCCAGCAGCTTGGAGGGGGAGCGACTGGGGTCACCCCTCCACTTT. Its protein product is CASSLEGERLGSPLHF.

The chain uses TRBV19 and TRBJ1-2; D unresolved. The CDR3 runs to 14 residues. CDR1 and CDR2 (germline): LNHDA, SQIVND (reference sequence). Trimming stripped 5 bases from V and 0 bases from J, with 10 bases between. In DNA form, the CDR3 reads TGTGCCAGTAGTGGAGAGGGCACTAACTATGGCTACACCTTC. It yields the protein CASSGEGTNYGYTF.

The CDR3 protein is CASSPTGTGGEAFF. The CDR3 DNA reads TGTGCCAGCAGCCCAACCGGGACAGGGGGCGAAGCTTTCTTT. This chain connects TRBV6-1 to TRBJ1-1; TRBD1 matches 12 bases. CDR1 is MNHNS, CDR2 SASEGT, per germline. V lost 6 bases, J lost 8 bases, and 7 bases stayed unmatched. This CDR3 is 14 amino acids long.

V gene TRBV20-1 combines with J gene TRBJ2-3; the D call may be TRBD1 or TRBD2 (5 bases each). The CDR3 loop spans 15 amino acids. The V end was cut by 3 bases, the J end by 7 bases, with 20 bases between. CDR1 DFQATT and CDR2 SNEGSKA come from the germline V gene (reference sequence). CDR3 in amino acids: CSARSVGRRPYTQYF. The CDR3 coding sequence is TGCAGTGCTAGGAGTGTGGGACGGCGCCCATATACGCAGTATTTT.

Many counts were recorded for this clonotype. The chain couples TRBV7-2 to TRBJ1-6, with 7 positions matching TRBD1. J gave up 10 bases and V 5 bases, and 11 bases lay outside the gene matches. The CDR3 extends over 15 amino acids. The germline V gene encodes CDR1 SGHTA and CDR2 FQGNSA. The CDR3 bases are TGTGCCAGCAGCATAAGGACAGGAGTAGAGTCACCCCTCCACTTT. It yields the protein CASSIRTGVESPLHF.

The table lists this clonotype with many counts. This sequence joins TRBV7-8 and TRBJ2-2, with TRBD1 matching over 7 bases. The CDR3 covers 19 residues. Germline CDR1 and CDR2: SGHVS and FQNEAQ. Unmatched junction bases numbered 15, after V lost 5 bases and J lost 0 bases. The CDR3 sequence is CASSQPAAGGAANTGELFF. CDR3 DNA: TGTGCCAGCAGCCAACCCGCGGCAGGGGGTGCAGCGAACACCGGGGAGCTGTTTTTT.

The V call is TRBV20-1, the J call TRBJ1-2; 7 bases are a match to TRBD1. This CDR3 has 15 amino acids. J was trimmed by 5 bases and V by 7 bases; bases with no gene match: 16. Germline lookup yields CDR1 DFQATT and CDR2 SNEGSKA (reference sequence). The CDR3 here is CSVFVRTGEEYGYTF. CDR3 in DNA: TGCAGTGTCTTCGTGCGAACAGGGGAGGAATATGGCTACACCTTC.

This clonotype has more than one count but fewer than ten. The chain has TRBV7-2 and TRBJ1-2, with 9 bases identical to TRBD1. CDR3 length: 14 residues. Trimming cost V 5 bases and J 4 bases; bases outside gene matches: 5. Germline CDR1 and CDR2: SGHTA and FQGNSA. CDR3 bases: TGTGCCAGCAGCACGGGGACAGGGTCCTATGGCTACACCTTC. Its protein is CASSTGTGSYGYTF.

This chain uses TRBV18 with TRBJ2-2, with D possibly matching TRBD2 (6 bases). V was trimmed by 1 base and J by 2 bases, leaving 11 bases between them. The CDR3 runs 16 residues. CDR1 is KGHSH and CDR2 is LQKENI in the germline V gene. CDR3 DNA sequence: TGTGCCAGCTCACCACGGATGGGAGGCAACACCGGGGAGCTGTTTTTT. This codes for CASSPRMGGNTGELFF.

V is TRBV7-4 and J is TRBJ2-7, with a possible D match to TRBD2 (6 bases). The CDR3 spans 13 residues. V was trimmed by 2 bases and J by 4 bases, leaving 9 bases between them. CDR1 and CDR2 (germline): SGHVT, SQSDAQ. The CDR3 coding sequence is TGTGCCAGCAGCTTACCGGGGGATTACGAGCAGTACTTC. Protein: CASSLPGDYEQYF.

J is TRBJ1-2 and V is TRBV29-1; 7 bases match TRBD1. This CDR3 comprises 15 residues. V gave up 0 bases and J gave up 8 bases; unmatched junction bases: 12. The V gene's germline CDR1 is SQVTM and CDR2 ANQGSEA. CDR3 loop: CSVEDLQGEAGGYTF. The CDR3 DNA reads TGCAGCGTTGAAGATCTTCAGGGGGAAGCGGGCGGCTACACCTTC. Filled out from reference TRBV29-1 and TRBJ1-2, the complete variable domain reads SAVISQKPSRDICQRGTSLTIQCQVDSQVTMMFWYRQQPGQSLTLIATANQGSEATYESGFVIDKFPISRPNLTFSTLTVSNMSPEDSSIYLCSVEDLQGEAGGYTFGSGTRLTVV.

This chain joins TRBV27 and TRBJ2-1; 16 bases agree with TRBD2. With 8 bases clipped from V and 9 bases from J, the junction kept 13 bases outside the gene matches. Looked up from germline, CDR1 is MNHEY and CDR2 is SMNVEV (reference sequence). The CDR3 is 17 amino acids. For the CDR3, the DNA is TGTGCCAGCGTAATCCTGGGGACTAGCGGGGGGGGGGGTGAGCAGTTCTTC. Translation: CASVILGTSGGGGEQFF.

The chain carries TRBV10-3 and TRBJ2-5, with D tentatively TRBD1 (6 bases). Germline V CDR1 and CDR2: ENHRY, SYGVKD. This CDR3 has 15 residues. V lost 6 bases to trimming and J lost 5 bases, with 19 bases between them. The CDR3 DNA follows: TGTGCCATCAGCCAGGGGAATTCTAATCCGGAGACCCAGTACTTC. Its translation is CAISQGNSNPETQYF.

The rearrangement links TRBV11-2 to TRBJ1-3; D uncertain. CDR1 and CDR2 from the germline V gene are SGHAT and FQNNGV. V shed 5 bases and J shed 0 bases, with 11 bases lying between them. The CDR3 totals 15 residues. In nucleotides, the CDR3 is TGTGCCAGCAGCGCACTCCGGGCCTCTGGAAACACCATATATTTT. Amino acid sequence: CASSALRASGNTIYF.